Listed below are T cell receptor beta chains from one sample, sequenced in a study of molecular identifiers for immune sequencing clone quantification. MiXCR, run by TCRdb on the PCR reads, gives a single entry per CDR3 protein. Of more than 300,000 distinct CDR3 sequences in the sample, about 21% were seen once. Sequencing used naive CD8+ T cells from blood, with Jurkat cell RNA spiked in. The source of these receptors is a human donor in good health. Some libraries in this study had Jurkat cell RNA spiked in. The CDR3 runs from the conserved cysteine through the conserved F or W. The D gene is left open where the match is weak. Only some rows state a clone size, as once, few, many or a class for expanded clones.

clone size | J gene | V gene | D gene | CDR3 DNA | CDR3 protein
many | TRBJ1-1 | TRBV13 | NA | TGTGCCAGCAGCTATCGGACAGACAACACTGAAGCTTTCTTT | CASSYRTDNTEAFF
many | TRBJ2-5 | TRBV27 | NA | TGTGCCAGCAGTCCTAGGACACGAGAGACCCAGTACTTC | CASSPRTRETQYF
many | TRBJ2-5 | TRBV5-1 | NA | TGCGCCAGCAGCCTGAGGGGGGGCCATGAGACCCAGTACTTC | CASSLRGGHETQYF
NA | TRBJ2-3 | TRBV6-1 | NA | TGTGCCAGCAGTGGGCGTTGGGGGCTAACAGATACGCAGTATTTT | CASSGRWGLTDTQYF
many | TRBJ2-7 | TRBV9 | TRBD1 | TGTGCCAGCAGCCCCACTGCTTTTACCGGGACAGAGTCCTACGAGCAGTACTTC | CASSPTAFTGTESYEQYF
many | TRBJ2-7 | TRBV7-9 | NA | TGTGCCAGCAGCTTGAAGTCTCCCCGGGCCAGCTCCTACGAGCAGTACTTC | CASSLKSPRASSYEQYF
many | TRBJ2-7 | TRBV6-5 | NA | TGTGCCAGCAGTTGGCGCATAGGGTCCTACGAGCAGTACTTC | CASSWRIGSYEQYF
many | TRBJ2-1 | TRBV28 | TRBD2 | TGTGCCAGCAGTTTAACCCACTTGGGTAGCGGGGTCAATGAGCAGTTCTTC | CASSLTHLGSGVNEQFF
many | TRBJ1-5 | TRBV7-8 | TRBD1 | TGTGCCAGCAGTGACCTTGGACAGGGCTATCAGCCCCAGCATTTT | CASSDLGQGYQPQHF
few | TRBJ2-2 | TRBV11-2 | NA | TGTGCCAGCAGCCCCCCCCGCGGGGAGCTGTTTTTT | CASSPPRGELFF
many | TRBJ2-7 | TRBV5-5 | TRBD1 | TGTGCCAGCAGCTTGGTTAGGACAGGTTCCTACGAGCAGTACTTC | CASSLVRTGSYEQYF
many | TRBJ2-6 | TRBV7-9 | NA | TGTGCCAGCCGGGGCGACTCTGAGGCCAACGTCCTGACTTTC | CASRGDSEANVLTF
NA | TRBJ1-4 | TRBV30 | NA | TGTGCCTGGAGCGCACTGACGGAGAATGAAGAACTGTTTTTT | CAWSALTENEELFF
few | TRBJ1-1 | TRBV9 | NA | TGTGCCAGCAGCGTAGACGGGACCCCAAATGGGCCGAACACTGAAGCTTTCTTT | CASSVDGTPNGPNTEAFF